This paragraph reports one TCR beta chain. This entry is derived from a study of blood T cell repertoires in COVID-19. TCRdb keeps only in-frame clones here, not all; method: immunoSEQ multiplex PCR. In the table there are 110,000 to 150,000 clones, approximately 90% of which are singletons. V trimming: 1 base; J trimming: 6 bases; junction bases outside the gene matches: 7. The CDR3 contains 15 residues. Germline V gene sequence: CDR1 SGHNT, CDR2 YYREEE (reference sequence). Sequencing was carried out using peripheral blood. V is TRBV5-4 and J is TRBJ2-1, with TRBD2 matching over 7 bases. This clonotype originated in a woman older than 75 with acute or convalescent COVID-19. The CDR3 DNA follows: TGTGCCAGCAGCTTGATAAGCGGCGGGGGCAATGAGCAGTTCTTC. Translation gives CASSLISGGGNEQFF.